The rows below give T cell receptor beta chains drawn from one sample of a study of blood T cell repertoires in COVID-19. Sequenced by immunoSEQ multiplex PCR; TCRdb stores in-frame clones only, minus some. The data hold roughly 150,000 clones, with roughly four fifths observed a single time. Sample: peripheral blood. These receptors all stem from a man between 65 and 85 years old with active or convalescent COVID-19. The CDR3 runs from the conserved cysteine through the conserved F or W. The D gene is left open where the match is weak. Rows give clone size only sometimes, using once, few, many, or a class for an expanded clone.

d_call: TRBD1; j_call: TRBJ1-4; clone_size: -; v_call: TRBV7-2; cdr3_nt: TGTGCCAGCAGCGTCAACAGGGGTTTGAGTGAAAAACTGTTTTTT; cdr3_aa: CASSVNRGLSEKLFF
d_call: -; j_call: TRBJ2-6; clone_size: -; v_call: TRBV28; cdr3_nt: TGTGCCAGCAGTTTGGGCCACTCTGGGGCCAACGTCCTGACTTTC; cdr3_aa: CASSLGHSGANVLTF
d_call: -; j_call: TRBJ1-1; clone_size: -; v_call: TRBV18; cdr3_nt: TGTGCCAGCTCACCCTGGGACACCTCGAACACTGAAGCTTTCTTT; cdr3_aa: CASSPWDTSNTEAFF
d_call: -; j_call: TRBJ1-2; clone_size: -; v_call: TRBV9; cdr3_nt: TGTGCCAGCAGCGTAGATGGGGAGTCTTGGTATGGCTACACCTTC; cdr3_aa: CASSVDGESWYGYTF
d_call: TRBD1; j_call: TRBJ1-2; clone_size: many; v_call: TRBV5-1; cdr3_nt: TGCGCCAGCAGCGTGGGACGGTTGCCGGGACAGGGGGCAGAAGGCTACACCTTC; cdr3_aa: CASSVGRLPGQGAEGYTF
d_call: -; j_call: TRBJ1-4; clone_size: once; v_call: TRBV20-1; cdr3_nt: TGCAGTGCTAGTTTGATCAGGGGATCGTATGAAAAACTGTTTTTT; cdr3_aa: CSASLIRGSYEKLFF
d_call: -; j_call: TRBJ2-5; clone_size: -; v_call: TRBV18; cdr3_nt: TGTGCCAGCTCACCACCGACACTAGAGACCCAGTACTTC; cdr3_aa: CASSPPTLETQYF
d_call: -; j_call: TRBJ1-6; clone_size: -; v_call: TRBV27; cdr3_nt: TGTGCCAGCAGTAACCGACATGCCTCCTATAATTCACCCCTCCACTTT; cdr3_aa: CASSNRHASYNSPLHF
d_call: -; j_call: TRBJ1-2; clone_size: -; v_call: TRBV30; cdr3_nt: TGTGCCTGGCGGCGGAACAGGCTTCGGGGCTACACCTTC; cdr3_aa: CAWRRNRLRGYTF
d_call: TRBD1; j_call: TRBJ1-6; clone_size: -; v_call: TRBV7-9; cdr3_nt: TGTGCCAGCAGCACTCGACAGGGGGCCATATCACCCCTCCACTTT; cdr3_aa: CASSTRQGAISPLHF
d_call: -; j_call: TRBJ2-7; clone_size: -; v_call: TRBV18; cdr3_nt: TGTGCCAGCTCACCACGGCTTATAACAGTAGATTCCTACGAGCAGTACTTC; cdr3_aa: CASSPRLITVDSYEQYF
d_call: TRBD1; j_call: TRBJ1-4; clone_size: -; v_call: TRBV7-9; cdr3_nt: TGTGCCAGCAGCTCGGGACAGGGAGCAACTAATGAAAAACTGTTTTTT; cdr3_aa: CASSSGQGATNEKLFF
d_call: -; j_call: TRBJ1-1; clone_size: -; v_call: TRBV18; cdr3_nt: TGTGCCAGCTCACTAGACCGAACAAGGCGGGGAACTGAAGCTTTCTTT; cdr3_aa: CASSLDRTRRGTEAFF
d_call: TRBD2; j_call: TRBJ2-5; clone_size: -; v_call: TRBV7-2; cdr3_nt: TGTGCCAGCAGTTTCGGTAGCGGGGAGACCCAGTACTTC; cdr3_aa: CASSFGSGETQYF
d_call: -; j_call: TRBJ1-2; clone_size: -; v_call: TRBV7-9; cdr3_nt: TGTGCCAGCAGCTTAACAGCCGATACTAACTATGGCTACACCTTC; cdr3_aa: CASSLTADTNYGYTF
d_call: TRBD1; j_call: TRBJ1-2; clone_size: -; v_call: TRBV6-2/TRBV6-3; cdr3_nt: TGTGCCAGCAGTCAACCTACAGGGGGTGGCGGCTACACCTTC; cdr3_aa: CASSQPTGGGGYTF
d_call: -; j_call: TRBJ2-1; clone_size: -; v_call: TRBV28; cdr3_nt: TGTGCCAGCAGTTTCGGGTTACACAATGAGCAGTTCTTC; cdr3_aa: CASSFGLHNEQFF
d_call: -; j_call: TRBJ1-1; clone_size: -; v_call: TRBV7-8; cdr3_nt: TGTGCCAGCAGCCGTCTGCCAGGCACTGAAGCTTTCTTT; cdr3_aa: CASSRLPGTEAFF
d_call: -; j_call: TRBJ1-1; clone_size: once; v_call: TRBV4-3; cdr3_nt: TGCGCCAGCAGCCAAGATCGGTCAGGGCTGAACACTGAAGCTTTCTTT; cdr3_aa: CASSQDRSGLNTEAFF
d_call: TRBD2; j_call: TRBJ2-2; clone_size: -; v_call: TRBV5-1; cdr3_nt: TGCGCCAGCAGCATCGGGACTCGCGGGGGGGCCGGGGAGCTGTTTTTT; cdr3_aa: CASSIGTRGGAGELFF
d_call: TRBD1; j_call: TRBJ2-7; clone_size: -; v_call: TRBV5-1; cdr3_nt: TGCGCCAGCAGCCAGACAGGGCCCAACGAGCAGTACTTC; cdr3_aa: CASSQTGPNEQYF
d_call: TRBD1; j_call: TRBJ1-3; clone_size: -; v_call: TRBV6-5; cdr3_nt: TGTGCCAGCAGTCCTGACAGGGCGTCTGGAAACACCATATATTTT; cdr3_aa: CASSPDRASGNTIYF
d_call: -; j_call: TRBJ1-1; clone_size: -; v_call: TRBV29-1; cdr3_nt: TGCAGCGCTGATACAGGCTACGAAGCTTTCTTT; cdr3_aa: CSADTGYEAFF
d_call: TRBD1; j_call: TRBJ1-1; clone_size: few; v_call: TRBV7-3; cdr3_nt: TGTGCCAGCAGCTTAACTAGGGACAGAGCGAACACTGAAGCTTTCTTT; cdr3_aa: CASSLTRDRANTEAFF
d_call: TRBD1; j_call: TRBJ1-1; clone_size: -; v_call: TRBV19; cdr3_nt: TGTGCCAGTAGTCCGATCGACAGGGGGTCTGAAGCTTTCTTT; cdr3_aa: CASSPIDRGSEAFF
d_call: -; j_call: TRBJ1-5; clone_size: -; v_call: TRBV19; cdr3_nt: TGTGCCAGTAGTATGCTAGGGGGATATAGCAATCAGCCCCAGCATTTT; cdr3_aa: CASSMLGGYSNQPQHF
d_call: TRBD1; j_call: TRBJ1-4; clone_size: once; v_call: TRBV5-5; cdr3_nt: TGTGCCAGCAGCTCGACAGGGTCTAATGAAAAACTGTTTTTT; cdr3_aa: CASSSTGSNEKLFF
d_call: TRBD1; j_call: TRBJ2-2; clone_size: -; v_call: TRBV18; cdr3_nt: TGTGCCAGCTCACCTAGGTCCAGGGGGTCCGCCGACACCGGGGAGCTGTTTTTT; cdr3_aa: CASSPRSRGSADTGELFF
d_call: TRBD2; j_call: TRBJ2-2; clone_size: few; v_call: TRBV7-6; cdr3_nt: TGTGCCAGCAGCTATGGGACTAGCGGGAGAGCGAACACCGGGGAGCTGTTTTTT; cdr3_aa: CASSYGTSGRANTGELFF
d_call: -; j_call: TRBJ1-2; clone_size: -; v_call: TRBV7-2; cdr3_nt: TGTGCCTCCTCCAGGGAGGAGTATGGCTACACCTTC; cdr3_aa: CASSREEYGYTF
d_call: -; j_call: TRBJ1-1; clone_size: -; v_call: TRBV3-1/TRBV3-2; cdr3_nt: TGTGCCAGCAGCCAAGTGCGGGCGGGGACTGAAGCTTTCTTT; cdr3_aa: CASSQVRAGTEAFF
d_call: TRBD2; j_call: TRBJ2-3; clone_size: -; v_call: TRBV6-6; cdr3_nt: TGTGCCAGCAGTGCAACTAGCGGGAGTGATACGCAGTATTTT; cdr3_aa: CASSATSGSDTQYF
d_call: TRBD2; j_call: TRBJ2-3; clone_size: few; v_call: TRBV11-2; cdr3_nt: TGTGCCAGCAGGTCTCTAGCGGGAGGACCAGATACGCAGTATTTT; cdr3_aa: CASRSLAGGPDTQYF
d_call: TRBD1; j_call: TRBJ1-6; clone_size: -; v_call: TRBV7-9; cdr3_nt: TGTGCCAGCAGCATCCCGGGACAGGGTTCACCCCTCCACTTT; cdr3_aa: CASSIPGQGSPLHF
d_call: -; j_call: TRBJ1-1; clone_size: -; v_call: TRBV11-2; cdr3_nt: TGTGCCAGCAGCTTTGGGCTCGGGAACACTGAAGCTTTCTTT; cdr3_aa: CASSFGLGNTEAFF
d_call: -; j_call: TRBJ2-1; clone_size: few; v_call: TRBV21-1; cdr3_nt: TGTGCCAGCAGCAAAAAAGGGGACAGTTACAATGAGCAGTTCTTC; cdr3_aa: CASSKKGDSYNEQFF
d_call: TRBD1; j_call: TRBJ1-4; clone_size: few; v_call: TRBV29-1; cdr3_nt: TGCAGCGTTGCGGGTACCGGGACAGGGGGTGAAAAACTGTTTTTT; cdr3_aa: CSVAGTGTGGEKLFF
d_call: -; j_call: TRBJ2-5; clone_size: -; v_call: TRBV6-5; cdr3_nt: TGTGCCAGCAGTTACTCGCGAGAGACCCAGTACTTC; cdr3_aa: CASSYSRETQYF
d_call: -; j_call: TRBJ1-6; clone_size: -; v_call: TRBV10-2; cdr3_nt: TGCGCCAGCAATGCGAATTTTAATTCACCCCTCCACTTT; cdr3_aa: CASNANFNSPLHF
d_call: TRBD2; j_call: TRBJ2-7; clone_size: -; v_call: TRBV7-8; cdr3_nt: TGTGCCAGCACCTTGGGGACTAGCGGGAGCCTCTGGGACGAGCAGTACTTC; cdr3_aa: CASTLGTSGSLWDEQYF
d_call: -; j_call: TRBJ1-1; clone_size: -; v_call: TRBV6-1; cdr3_nt: TGTGCCAGCAGTCAGGGAGGCTGGAACACTGAAGCTTTCTTT; cdr3_aa: CASSQGGWNTEAFF
d_call: TRBD1; j_call: TRBJ1-6; clone_size: -; v_call: TRBV9; cdr3_nt: TGTGCCAGCAGCGTAGCCGGGACAGGGGGCTCACCCCTCCACTTT; cdr3_aa: CASSVAGTGGSPLHF
d_call: -; j_call: TRBJ2-5; clone_size: -; v_call: TRBV24-1; cdr3_nt: TGTGCCACCAGTGATTCGGACAGAATACAAGAGACCCAGTACTTC; cdr3_aa: CATSDSDRIQETQYF
d_call: TRBD1; j_call: TRBJ1-2; clone_size: few; v_call: TRBV5-8; cdr3_nt: TGTGCCAGCAGCTTGGCCGGGACAGGGACTGGCTACACCTTC; cdr3_aa: CASSLAGTGTGYTF
d_call: -; j_call: TRBJ2-7; clone_size: -; v_call: TRBV13; cdr3_nt: TGTGCCAGCAGCCTCAGCTCCTACGAGCAGTACTTC; cdr3_aa: CASSLSSYEQYF